The clone carrying this TCR beta chain was picked up a small number of times. Its antigen is unknown. TCRdb independently ran MiXCR on the RT-PCR reads; one entry per CDR3 protein. Among roughly 780,000 distinct CDR3 sequences listed, 18% were seen once. The source of the sample is a study of response to subunit inactivated influenza vaccine. Study conclusions and caveats: It was suggested by the authors that few new T cells are recruited by each seasonal influenza vaccination.

Trimming shortened V by 7 bases and J by 4 bases, and 7 bases separated the two germline ends. The CDR3 covers 11 residues. Germline V gene sequence: CDR1 SGHAT, CDR2 FQNNGV. This chain connects TRBV11-2 to TRBJ1-1; D ambiguous. Sequencing used PBMCs from blood, obtained around 5 days after vaccination. The source is a man between 45 and 60 years old who received an inactivated influenza vaccine. DNA of the CDR3: TGTGCCAGCACCTCGAGCACTGAAGCTTTCTTT. This encodes CASTSSTEAFF.